The 8 T cell receptor beta chains below come from one sample, sequenced in a study of blood T cell repertoires in COVID-19. TCRdb's table, derived via immunoSEQ multiplex PCR, lists solely in-frame clones and lacks some. The sample records about 300,000 clones, over 85% being singletons. Sequenced input: PBMCs or T cells enriched from blood (not recorded which). The source is a woman aged 45-60 years who had been exposed to COVID-19.

This clone was seen once. This chain connects TRBV28 to TRBJ1-6; 7 bases match TRBD1. Germline CDR1 reads MDHEN; CDR2 reads SYDVKM. After removal of 4 bases from V and 9 bases from J, the junction contained 9 bases not matched to a gene. The CDR3 extends over 15 amino acids. CDR3 bases: TGTGCCAGCAGTTCCCTCGACAGGGATACTTCACCCCTCCACTTT. It translates to CASSSLDRDTSPLHF.

This clone was picked up a small number of times. V is TRBV7-9 and J is TRBJ2-7; the match to TRBD2 covers 7 bases. The CDR3 runs 13 residues. CDR1 and CDR2 from the germline V gene are SEHNR and FQNEAQ (reference sequence). Losses at the gene ends were 7 bases for V and 6 bases for J; bases not matched to a gene: 9. CDR3 nucleotide sequence: TGTGCCAGCACTAGGACGGGGGAGGGCGAGCAGTACTTC. This translates into CASTRTGEGEQYF.

The chain couples TRBV28 to TRBJ2-7; 12 nucleotides agree with TRBD2. Losses at the gene ends were 5 bases for V and 2 bases for J; bases not matched to a gene: 7. The CDR3 sequence is 16 residues long. Germline loops: CDR1 MDHEN, CDR2 SYDVKM. The CDR3: CASSRTSGGRPYEQYF. The CDR3 DNA sequence: TGTGCCAGCAGTCGTACTAGCGGGGGGCGACCCTACGAGCAGTACTTC.

This clone was counted once. The V call is TRBV4-2, the J call TRBJ1-2; TRBD1 agrees at 10 bases. The CDR3 spans 16 residues. Trimming took 1 base from V and 3 from J; bases not matched to a gene: 5. CDR1 and CDR2 (germline): LGHNA, YNFKEQ. CDR3 amino acids: CASSQVGTGADYGYTF. The CDR3 DNA reads as TGTGCCAGCAGCCAAGTGGGGACAGGGGCTGACTATGGCTACACCTTC.

V gene TRBV6-1 combines with J gene TRBJ1-1; tentatively, D is TRBD1 (6 bases). Germline V gene sequence: CDR1 MNHNS, CDR2 SASEGT. The ends were cut back, 2 bases at V and 0 bases at J, with 7 bases in the middle. The CDR3 has 14 amino acids. CDR3 nucleotides: TGTGCCAGCAGTGAAACAGGGTTGAACACTGAAGCTTTCTTT. It encodes CASSETGLNTEAFF.

This clone was counted only a few times. This chain connects TRBV11-2 to TRBJ2-5; D gene unclear. V was shortened by 5 bases and J by 5 bases, with 6 bases between the two germline ends. Germline V gives CDR1 SGHAT, CDR2 FQNNGV. The CDR3 extends over 11 amino acids. CDR3 in DNA: TGTGCCAGCAGCCTCCGGGAGACCCAGTACTTC. This codes for CASSLRETQYF.

This chain connects TRBV2 to TRBJ1-3; D might be TRBD1 (5 bases). Trimming pared 3 bases from V and 0 bases from J, leaving 12 bases between. The CDR3 length is 16 residues. Germline V gene lookup returns CDR1 SNHLY and CDR2 FYNNEI. CDR3 sequence: CASSDGAGFSGNTIYF. DNA for the CDR3: TGTGCCAGCAGTGATGGGGCGGGGTTCTCTGGAAACACCATATATTTT.

This sequence joins TRBV6-4 and TRBJ2-2; no firm D call. Germline CDR1 is MRHNA and CDR2 is SNTAGT. CDR3 length: 13 residues. Trimming removed 4 bases at V and 6 bases at J, with 9 bases between. CDR3 residues: CASSALLAGELFF. CDR3 coding DNA: TGTGCCAGCAGTGCCCTTCTCGCCGGGGAGCTGTTTTTT.